The sequence of this TCR beta chain was determined in a study of beta chain features in type 1 diabetes. This clone was counted only a few times. Its antigen is currently unknown. Study-level points and caveats: Researchers cautioned that cDNA sequencing could over-represent cells with high TCR expression. Compared to healthy donors, patients appeared to have naive, central memory and Treg TCRB repertoires that were more alike.

V gave up 1 base and J gave up 5 bases; unmatched junction bases: 5. Germline V gene data show CDR1 as SGHRS and CDR2 as YFSETQ. The CDR3 contains 16 residues. cDNA synthesis used the whole RNA isolate, giving expressed TCRB sequences. Using immunoSEQ multiplex PCR, the repertoire was profiled, and TCRdb retains in-frame clones only, with some absent. The sample consists of 430,000 or so clones, roughly an eighth of them appearing once. Sorting that relied on CD45RO/CCR7/CD25/CD127/CD95/CD27 yielded CD4+ naive, central memory, regulatory and stem cell-like memory cells. What was sequenced was naive CD4+ T cells from blood. The sequence came from a woman younger than 35 in good health. J is TRBJ2-3 and V is TRBV5-1, with 12 bases aligning to TRBD1. The CDR3 region is CASSLLGQGAGDTQYF. The CDR3 DNA is TGCGCCAGCAGCTTGTTGGGACAGGGGGCCGGAGATACGCAGTATTTT.